A selection of T cell receptor beta chains follows, all from one sample in a study of T cell responses to AZD1222 COVID-19 vaccine. The repertoire was sequenced with immunoSEQ multiplex PCR; TCRdb's copy has only in-frame clones and lacks some. The sample includes some 120,000 clones, over 75% of them seen just once. Sequences were derived from peripheral blood, sampled on day 0 of AZD1222 vaccination. The receptors shown here come from an adult in good health. The CDR3 runs from the conserved cysteine through the conserved F or W. A D gene is named only where the DNA matches it firmly. The size of a clone is reported for some rows only, either as once, few or many, or as a class for expanded clones.

CDR3 protein: CASTNLGQGIREQFF
CDR3 DNA: TGTGCCAGCACCAACTTAGGACAGGGGATCCGTGAGCAGTTCTTC
clone size: once
V gene: TRBV7-9
J gene: TRBJ2-1
D gene: TRBD1

CDR3 protein: CASSQELARNQYNEQFF
CDR3 DNA: TGTGCCAGCAGCCAAGAGCTAGCCCGAAATCAGTACAATGAGCAGTTCTTC
clone size: .
V gene: TRBV4-2
J gene: TRBJ2-1
D gene: .

CDR3 protein: CASSRTTGNTIYF
CDR3 DNA: TGTGCCAGCAGTCGGACCACTGGAAACACCATATATTTT
clone size: .
V gene: TRBV28
J gene: TRBJ1-3
D gene: .

CDR3 protein: CASSEEKEVIYEQYF
CDR3 DNA: TGTGCCAGCAGTGAAGAGAAGGAGGTGATCTACGAGCAGTACTTC
clone size: .
V gene: TRBV6-1
J gene: TRBJ2-7
D gene: .

CDR3 protein: CASSLSGPLYYGYTF
CDR3 DNA: TGTGCCAGCAGTTTATCAGGCCCCCTTTACTATGGCTACACCTTC
clone size: .
V gene: TRBV27
J gene: TRBJ1-2
D gene: .

CDR3 protein: CSGGRDGPLHF
CDR3 DNA: TGCAGTGGAGGCCGGGACGGACCCCTCCACTTT
clone size: .
V gene: TRBV20-1
J gene: TRBJ1-6
D gene: .

CDR3 protein: CASSVHSFNQPQHF
CDR3 DNA: TGTGCCAGCAGTGTACATAGTTTCAATCAGCCCCAGCATTTT
clone size: .
V gene: TRBV28
J gene: TRBJ1-5
D gene: .

CDR3 protein: CASTPDRDFSYEQYF
CDR3 DNA: TGTGCCAGCACCCCGGATCGGGACTTTTCCTACGAGCAGTACTTC
clone size: few
V gene: TRBV28
J gene: TRBJ2-7
D gene: .

CDR3 protein: CAIKPGPLAHSPLHF
CDR3 DNA: TGTGCCATCAAACCGGGACCTCTGGCTCATTCACCCCTCCACTTT
clone size: .
V gene: TRBV10-3
J gene: TRBJ1-6
D gene: .

CDR3 protein: CASSWFSPESLYNEQFF
CDR3 DNA: TGTGCCAGCAGTTGGTTCTCCCCCGAAAGTCTCTACAATGAGCAGTTCTTC
clone size: .
V gene: TRBV6-2/TRBV6-3
J gene: TRBJ2-1
D gene: .

CDR3 protein: CATSRDSGAGNTIYF
CDR3 DNA: TGTGCCACCAGCAGAGATAGCGGAGCTGGAAACACCATATATTTT
clone size: .
V gene: TRBV15
J gene: TRBJ1-3
D gene: .

CDR3 protein: CASSYSRTGGGYGYTF
CDR3 DNA: TGTGCCAGCAGTTACTCCCGGACAGGGGGAGGGTATGGCTACACCTTC
clone size: .
V gene: TRBV6-5
J gene: TRBJ1-2
D gene: TRBD1

CDR3 protein: CASSLSLLTSGSYEQYF
CDR3 DNA: TGTGCCAGCAGCTTAAGCCTCCTGACTAGCGGGAGCTACGAGCAGTACTTC
clone size: .
V gene: TRBV11-2
J gene: TRBJ2-7
D gene: TRBD2

CDR3 protein: CASSVDNNYGYTF
CDR3 DNA: TGTGCCAGCAGCGTAGACAACAACTATGGCTACACCTTC
clone size: .
V gene: TRBV9
J gene: TRBJ1-2
D gene: .

CDR3 protein: CASRSPGLTYEQYF
CDR3 DNA: TGTGCCAGTAGATCTCCGGGGCTCACCTACGAGCAGTACTTC
clone size: .
V gene: TRBV19
J gene: TRBJ2-7
D gene: .

CDR3 protein: CASRRQGVDEQYF
CDR3 DNA: TGTGCCAGCAGGCGACAGGGGGTGGACGAGCAGTACTTC
clone size: .
V gene: TRBV5-4
J gene: TRBJ2-7
D gene: TRBD1

CDR3 protein: CASSWGTVTPDEQFF
CDR3 DNA: TGTGCCAGCAGCTGGGGGACCGTCACGCCCGATGAGCAGTTCTTC
clone size: .
V gene: TRBV7-9
J gene: TRBJ2-1
D gene: .

CDR3 protein: CASSSGSGNTIYF
CDR3 DNA: TGTGCCAGCAGTTCAGGGTCTGGAAACACCATATATTTT
clone size: .
V gene: TRBV6-5
J gene: TRBJ1-3
D gene: .